Here is one TCR beta chain with its context. The antigen is not known. No cell sorting was done before RNA was extracted from the tissue. Distant lung tissue was collected more than 3 cm away from the tumor edge. The data belong to a study of tumor and adjacent non-tumor tissue in lung cancer. For the study at large: There were 11 to 12 adenocarcinoma, a couple of squamous cell carcinoma and 1 small cell lung cancer cases. The patients, some ten men and a handful of women, were roughly 30 to 80 with stage I to III disease.

Points from the study as a whole: Tumor tissue had significantly higher TCR diversity than normal lung. Tumor repertoires had a smaller top 100 clone share than normal lung.

TCRbeta libraries were built with three rounds of nested PCR, modified from ARM-PCR. TCRdb reprocessed the multiplex PCR reads via MiXCR and lists one record per CDR3 protein. This sample yields 45,000 or so distinct CDR3 sequences, of which roughly 62% are seen a single time; over 15% belongs to the top ten. The sequenced sample was distant non-tumor lung tissue. This TCR was sampled from a woman between 35 and 50 years old with non-small cell lung cancer.

CDR3 loop: CASPRGGQKTQYF. The CDR3 nucleotides read TGTGCCAGCCCACGCGGGGGGCAAAAGACCCAGTACTTC. This chain connects TRBV18 to TRBJ2-5; TRBD2 agrees at 8 bases. Germline lookup yields CDR1 KGHSH and CDR2 LQKENI. The CDR3 covers 13 residues. The V and J ends lost 8 bases and 6 bases, in that order; junction bases with no gene match: 8.